The clone carrying this T cell receptor (beta chain) was seen at least ten times. The antigen is not known. The CDR3 spans 15 residues. Trimming cost V 5 bases and J 2 bases; bases outside gene matches: 9. Individual cDNA molecules received unique molecular identifiers. One entry per CDR3 protein, called by TCRdb with MiXCR from the 5' RACE reads. The sample contains tens of thousands of distinct CDR3 sequences, 4% to 5.5% of which appear only once. The data stem from a study of early T cells in non-severe SARS-CoV-2 infection. The wider study: Unsorted whole blood bulk RNA was sequenced, with unpaired chains. The study's findings and limits: Lookups in VDJdb leaned toward anti-spike CD8 responses and missed private and CD4 specificities.

The clonotype was recovered from an adult who was a healthcare worker with PCR-confirmed SARS-CoV-2 infection or an uninfected control (not recorded which). This chain joins TRBV12-3 or TRBV12-4 and TRBJ2-7; 7 nucleotides align to TRBD1. Sequenced material: whole blood. This chain's CDR3 is CASSRRTGPTYEQYF. Written as DNA, the CDR3 is TGTGCCAGCAGTAGACGGACAGGACCTACCTACGAGCAGTACTTC.